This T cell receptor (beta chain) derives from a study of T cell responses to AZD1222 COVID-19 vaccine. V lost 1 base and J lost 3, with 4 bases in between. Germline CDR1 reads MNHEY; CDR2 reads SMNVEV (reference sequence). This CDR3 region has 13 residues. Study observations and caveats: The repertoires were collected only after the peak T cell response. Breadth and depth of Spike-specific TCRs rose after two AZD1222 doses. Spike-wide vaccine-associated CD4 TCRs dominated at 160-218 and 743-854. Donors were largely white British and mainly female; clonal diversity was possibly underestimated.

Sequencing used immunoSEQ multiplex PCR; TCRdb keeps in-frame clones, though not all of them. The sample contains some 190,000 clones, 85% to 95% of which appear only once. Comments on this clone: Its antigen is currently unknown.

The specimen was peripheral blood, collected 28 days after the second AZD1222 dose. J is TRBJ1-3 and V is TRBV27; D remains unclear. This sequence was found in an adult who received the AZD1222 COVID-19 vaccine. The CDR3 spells CASSLFFGNTIYF. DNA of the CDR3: TGTGCCAGCAGTTTATTTTTTGGAAACACCATATATTTT.